The 26 T cell receptor beta chains below all came from one sample that was sequenced in a study of cytomegalovirus exposure and HLA in healthy donors. Both 60 Vbeta primers and 13 Jbeta primers went into the PCR. Sequenced by immunoSEQ multiplex PCR; TCRdb stores in-frame clones only, minus some. The data hold approximately 88,000 clones, with 60% to 85% observed a single time. The sequencing input was PBMCs. The receptors were gathered from a man between 18 and 29 years old in good health and CMV-seropositive.

CDR3 loop: CASTGGAAFYNEQFF. CDR3 bases: TGCGCCAGCACCGGGGGGGCGGCCTTCTACAATGAGCAGTTCTTC. This chain connects TRBV5-1 to TRBJ2-1; 8 nucleotides agree with TRBD2. The CDR3 extends over 15 amino acids. The germline gives CDR1 SGHRS, CDR2 YFSETQ. The junction had 8 bases not matched to a gene; V was cut back by 6 bases and J by 3 bases.

The DNA for the CDR3 is TGTGCCATCAGTGGGGGGGACACGCAGTATTTT. Translation gives CAISGGDTQYF. V and J are TRBV10-3 and TRBJ2-3, with D possibly being TRBD2 (6 bases). This CDR3 is 11 amino acids long. The germline V gene encodes CDR1 ENHRY and CDR2 SYGVKD. V lost 4 bases to trimming and J lost 9 bases, with 8 bases between them.

The CDR3: CASRGDRINEKLFF. In DNA, the CDR3 is TGTGCCAGCAGAGGTGACAGAATTAATGAAAAACTGTTTTTT. The chain employs TRBV2 and TRBJ1-4; D possibly corresponds to TRBD1 (5 bases). Per the germline V gene, CDR1 is SNHLY and CDR2 is FYNNEI. Trimming left V 6 bases short and J 4 bases short, with 12 bases between. The CDR3 is 14 residues long.

The J gene is TRBJ2-2, the V gene TRBV2; 8 positions agree with TRBD2. The CDR3 is 18 amino acids. Germline V CDR1 and CDR2: SNHLY, FYNNEI. Germline trimming cut 7 bases from V and 1 base from J; bases unmatched to any gene: 14. The CDR3 nucleotides read TGTGCCAGCAAGGGGGACAAAAGTAGCGGGAAGAACACCGGGGAGCTGTTTTTT. Amino acids: CASKGDKSSGKNTGELFF. Filled out from reference TRBV2 and TRBJ2-2, the complete variable domain reads EPEVTQTPSHQVTQMGQEVILRCVPISNHLYFYWYRQILGQKVEFLVSFYNNEISEKSEIFDDQFSVERPDGSNFTLKIRSTKLEDSAMYFCASKGDKSSGKNTGELFFGEGSRLTVL.

This chain links TRBV2 with TRBJ1-2; no firm D call. V lost 3 bases to trimming and J lost 3 bases, with 11 bases between them. CDR3 size: 14 residues. Germline V gene data show CDR1 as SNHLY and CDR2 as FYNNEI. The CDR3 DNA follows: TGTGCCAGCAGTGAGGAGGGTTCGTACTATGGCTACACCTTC. This gives the protein CASSEEGSYYGYTF.

The table lists this clone with a few counts. V usage is TRBV18 and J usage is TRBJ2-2; perhaps TRBD1 as D (5 bases). The CDR3 length is 16 residues. Germline CDR1 reads KGHSH; CDR2 reads LQKENI. Trimming removed 1 base at V and 3 bases at J, with 12 bases between. The CDR3 DNA follows: TGTGCCAGCTCACCACGCCCCAGGGTGGACACCGGGGAGCTGTTTTTT. This gives the protein CASSPRPRVDTGELFF.

This rearrangement joins TRBV28 to TRBJ1-4; D unresolved. The ends were cut back, 5 bases at V and 6 bases at J, with 7 bases in the middle. The CDR3 sequence is 12 residues long. Germline values: CDR1 MDHEN, CDR2 SYDVKM. CDR3 protein: CASSVVDEKLFF. The DNA for the CDR3 is TGTGCCAGCAGTGTTGTCGATGAAAAACTGTTTTTT.

This clone has a single count. The rearrangement uses TRBV9 and TRBJ1-5; possible D gene TRBD1, 6 bases. Germline V gene lookup returns CDR1 SGDLS and CDR2 YYNGEE. The CDR3 extends over 15 amino acids. V lost 2 bases to trimming and J lost 5 bases, with 14 bases between them. In nucleotides, the CDR3 is TGTGCCAGCAGCGTCGAGGGACACGTAGATCAGCCCCAGCATTTT. Translating gives CASSVEGHVDQPQHF.

This clone has only a few counts. J is TRBJ2-7 and V is TRBV6-5, with 13 bases matching TRBD2. From germline, CDR1 is MNHEY and CDR2 SVGAGI. This CDR3 has 15 residues. Trimming cost V 5 bases and J 2 bases; bases outside gene matches: 3. CDR3 nucleotide sequence: TGTGCCAGCAGTGGACTAGCGGGAGTTACCTACGAGCAGTACTTC. This codes for CASSGLAGVTYEQYF.

This chain links TRBV29-1 with TRBJ2-3; 9 nucleotides agree with TRBD2. The CDR3 covers 15 residues. CDR1 and CDR2 from the germline V gene are SQVTM and ANQGSEA. V trimming: 3 bases; J trimming: 6 bases; junction bases outside the gene matches: 10. The CDR3 here is CSVEWLAGLRDTQYF. For the CDR3, the DNA is TGCAGCGTTGAGTGGCTAGCGGGGCTCCGGGATACGCAGTATTTT.

The chain uses TRBV7-3 and TRBJ1-5, with 8 bases identical to TRBD1. V lost 5 bases to trimming and J lost 4 bases; unmatched junction nucleotides: 4. CDR3 length equals 14 residues. Germline V gene sequence: CDR1 SGHTA, CDR2 FQGTGA. The CDR3 DNA follows: TGTGCCAGCAGCGCCACAGGGGGAAATCAGCCCCAGCATTTT. This gives the protein CASSATGGNQPQHF.

This chain connects TRBV6-5 to TRBJ1-3; D perhaps matches TRBD1 (5 bases). Germline loops: CDR1 MNHEY, CDR2 SVGAGI. Trimming took off 2 bases at V and 2 bases at J, with 7 bases between the two ends. The CDR3 extends over 14 amino acids. CDR3 in DNA: TGTGCCAGCAGTTACGGGGGGGCTGGAAACACCATATATTTT. It yields the protein CASSYGGAGNTIYF.

The genes are TRBV4-2 and TRBJ1-2; D unresolved. The V gene's germline CDR1 is LGHNA and CDR2 YNFKEQ. The CDR3 sequence is 15 residues long. With 0 bases removed from V and 4 bases from J, the gap between germline ends came to 12 bases. CDR3 in DNA: TGTGCCAGCAGCCAAGATCGAGGTATCGCCTATGGCTACACCTTC. Translated, it gives CASSQDRGIAYGYTF.

The chain uses TRBV6-5 and TRBJ2-7; tentative D call: TRBD2 (6 bases). The CDR3 has 14 amino acids. V was trimmed by 6 bases and J by 0 bases, leaving 12 bases between them. Germline V gives CDR1 MNHEY, CDR2 SVGAGI. CDR3 sequence reads: CASRLAPSSYEQYF. The CDR3 coding sequence is TGTGCCAGCAGGCTAGCGCCAAGCTCCTACGAGCAGTACTTC.

This clone was observed once. The chain joins TRBV25-1 to TRBJ2-7, with D possibly matching TRBD2 (6 bases). Germline values: CDR1 MGHDK, CDR2 SYGVNS. With 5 bases removed from V and 3 bases from J, the gap between germline ends came to 11 bases. The CDR3 loop spans 13 amino acids. This CDR3 reads CASSPAGGYEQYF. CDR3 nucleotides: TGTGCCAGCAGTCCCGCCGGGGGCTACGAGCAGTACTTC.

The chain is built from TRBV28 and TRBJ1-5, with D maybe TRBD1 (5 bases). CDR1 is MDHEN and CDR2 is SYDVKM in the germline V gene. The CDR3 extends over 14 amino acids. V shed 6 bases and J shed 6 bases, with 15 bases lying between them. Written as DNA, the CDR3 is TGTGCCAGCAGCCCGGGGGGGAAAGTTCAGCCCCAGCATTTT. This translates into CASSPGGKVQPQHF.

This chain joins TRBV7-8 and TRBJ1-5, with D possibly matching TRBD1 (6 bases). The CDR3 sequence is 14 residues long. Between the trimmed V and J ends, which lost 1 base and 10 bases, there was a span of 14 bases. The germline V gene has CDR1 SGHVS and CDR2 FQNEAQ. CDR3 residues: CASSLVTGSDPQHF. CDR3 nucleotides: TGTGCCAGCAGCTTAGTCACAGGGAGCGATCCCCAGCATTTT. The full variable domain, with the rest looked up from reference TRBV7-8 and TRBJ1-5, is GAGVSQSPRYKVAKRGQDVALRCDPISGHVSLFWYQQALGQGPEFLTYFQNEAQLDKSGLPSDRFFAERPEGSVSTLKIQRTQQEDSAVYLCASSLVTGSDPQHFGDGTRLSIL.

The chain is built from TRBV30 and TRBJ2-7; 8 bases align to TRBD2. V trimming: 2 bases; J trimming: 6 bases; junction bases outside the gene matches: 6. The germline V gene has CDR1 GTSNPN and CDR2 SVGIG (reference sequence). CDR3 length: 13 amino acids. The CDR3 loop reads CAWSSGSAPEQYF. In DNA form, the CDR3 reads TGTGCCTGGAGTAGCGGGAGCGCGCCCGAGCAGTACTTC.

The V call is TRBV4-1, the J call TRBJ1-1; D uncertain. CDR1 and CDR2 (germline): MGHRA, YSYEKL. The CDR3 length is 16 residues. With 0 bases removed from V and 7 bases from J, the gap between germline ends came to 18 bases. The CDR3 is CASSQEAEIWPHEAFF. DNA for the CDR3: TGCGCCAGCAGCCAAGAGGCTGAAATATGGCCTCATGAAGCTTTCTTT.

The chain combines TRBV6-6 with TRBJ2-7; 9 bases are shared with TRBD1. The CDR3 extends over 16 amino acids. The junction had 10 bases not matched to a gene; V was cut back by 6 bases and J by 1 base. The V gene's germline CDR1 is MNHNY and CDR2 SVGAGI (reference sequence). The CDR3 sequence is CASSPSGQGPSYEQYF. The CDR3 region has the DNA TGTGCCAGCAGCCCCTCGGGACAGGGACCATCCTACGAGCAGTACTTC.

This sequence joins TRBV29-1 and TRBJ2-5; tentative D call: TRBD2 (5 bases). Trimming took 6 bases from V and 7 from J, leaving 15 bases between them. The CDR3 covers 12 residues. Germline values: CDR1 SQVTM, CDR2 ANQGSEA. The CDR3 nucleotides are TGCAGCGTGGAGGATGGGATGGGGACCCAGTACTTC. As protein: CSVEDGMGTQYF.

The chain is built from TRBV29-1 and TRBJ2-5; TRBD2 matches 7 bases. The V gene end was trimmed by 6 bases and the J gene end by 5 bases; junction bases not matched to a gene: 9. Germline V gives CDR1 SQVTM, CDR2 ANQGSEA. The CDR3 consists of 13 residues. The CDR3 reads CSVRLALRETQYF. The CDR3 DNA is TGCAGCGTACGACTAGCCCTTAGGGAGACCCAGTACTTC.

The chain uses TRBV20-1 and TRBJ1-1; no definite D call. Germline assignment: CDR1 DFQATT and CDR2 SNEGSKA (reference sequence). Trimming left V 0 bases short and J 4 bases short, with 3 bases between. The CDR3 totals 11 residues. The CDR3 spells CSARDRTEAFF. The CDR3 bases are TGCAGTGCTAGAGATCGCACTGAAGCTTTCTTT.

The chain carries TRBV6-5 and TRBJ2-7; the match to TRBD1 covers 7 bases. Looked up from germline, CDR1 is MNHEY and CDR2 is SVGAGI. CDR3 length: 12 amino acids. The J segment lost 6 bases and the V segment lost 5 bases, leaving 4 bases of the junction unmatched. CDR3 protein: CASSVTGAEQYF. CDR3 nucleotide sequence: TGTGCCAGCAGTGTTACAGGGGCCGAGCAGTACTTC.

This clone was observed a single time. The V gene is TRBV6-5, the J gene TRBJ2-7; TRBD1 is a possible D gene (6 bases). V was shortened by 2 bases and J by 2 bases, with 16 bases between the two germline ends. Germline V gives CDR1 MNHEY, CDR2 SVGAGI. The CDR3 sequence is 16 residues long. The CDR3 DNA reads TGTGCCAGCAGTTACGAACGCAGGGGCCTCCCCTACGAGCAGTACTTC. It encodes CASSYERRGLPYEQYF.

This chain uses TRBV20-1 with TRBJ1-2; no reliable D call. This CDR3 contains 10 residues. Germline CDR1 DFQATT, CDR2 SNEGSKA (reference sequence). CDR3 bases: TGCAGGGTATCGGAGATGGGCTACACCTTC. It yields the protein CRVSEMGYTF.